Sequencing of this T cell receptor beta chain was carried out in a study of T cell changes during pregnancy in multiple sclerosis. Sequenced by immunoSEQ multiplex PCR; TCRdb stores in-frame clones only, minus some. Among about 40,000 clones listed, about 92% were seen once. The CDR3 runs to 11 residues. The V end was cut by 8 bases, the J end by 3 bases, with 8 bases between. The germline V gene encodes CDR1 PRHDT and CDR2 FYEKMQ (reference sequence). This chain uses TRBV13 with TRBJ2-7; perhaps TRBD2 as D (5 bases). The sequence came from a female donor with multiple sclerosis, enrolled in a pregnancy study. The sample here was CD8+ T cells from peripheral blood mononuclear cells, taken in the first trimester of pregnancy. CDR3 protein: CASGRGYEQYF. The CDR3 nucleotides are TGTGCCAGCGGCCGGGGCTACGAGCAGTACTTC.